The entry that follows covers one TCR beta chain sequence. Germline V lookup: CDR1 DFQATT, CDR2 SNEGSKA (reference sequence). The ends were cut back, 0 bases at V and 9 bases at J, with 12 bases in the middle. The CDR3 sequence is 13 residues long. Primers used in a second PCR of roughly 6 to 11 cycles were a sample-barcoded 5' primer and a J-beta primer mix. TCRdb independently ran MiXCR on the 5' RACE reads; one entry per CDR3 protein. The profile covers about 1.6 million distinct CDR3 sequences, with roughly 32% appearing a single time and about 11% taken by the ten largest. This sample stems from a study of blood T cells in healthy people across ages. Staff drew roughly 10 milliliters of peripheral blood from each donor.

This rearrangement joins TRBV20-1 to TRBJ2-1; no reliable D call. This sequence originates from a woman aged 30 to 39 in good health. Material for sequencing was blood. The CDR3 DNA reads TGCAGTGCTAGAGATCGGATGAGGCGTGAGCAGTTCTTC. Amino acids: CSARDRMRREQFF.